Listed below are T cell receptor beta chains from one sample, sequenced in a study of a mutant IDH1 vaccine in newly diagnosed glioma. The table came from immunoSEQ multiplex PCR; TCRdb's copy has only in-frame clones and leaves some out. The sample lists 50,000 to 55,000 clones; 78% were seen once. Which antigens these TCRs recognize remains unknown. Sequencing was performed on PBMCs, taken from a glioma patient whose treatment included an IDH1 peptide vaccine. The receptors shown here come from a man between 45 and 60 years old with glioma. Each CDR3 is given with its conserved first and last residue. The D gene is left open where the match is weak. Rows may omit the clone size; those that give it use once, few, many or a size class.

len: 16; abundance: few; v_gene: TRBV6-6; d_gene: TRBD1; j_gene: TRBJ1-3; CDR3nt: TGTGCCACCCGGGACAGGGGGCTCCTGGGTGGAAACACCATATATTTT; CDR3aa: CATRDRGLLGGNTIYF
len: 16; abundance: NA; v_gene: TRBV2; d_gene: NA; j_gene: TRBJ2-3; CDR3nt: TGTGCCAGCAGCTATCAAGACAGCCTAATGACAGATACGCAGTATTTT; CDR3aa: CASSYQDSLMTDTQYF
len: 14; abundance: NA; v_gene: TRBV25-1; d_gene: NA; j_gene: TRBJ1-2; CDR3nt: TGTGCCAGCAATCATGACGACACGAACTATGGCTACACCTTC; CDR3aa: CASNHDDTNYGYTF
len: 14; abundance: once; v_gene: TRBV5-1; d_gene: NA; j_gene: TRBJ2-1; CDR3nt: TGCGCCAGCAGCTTGTCAGGGGGGCAGAATGAGCAGTTCTTC; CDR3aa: CASSLSGGQNEQFF
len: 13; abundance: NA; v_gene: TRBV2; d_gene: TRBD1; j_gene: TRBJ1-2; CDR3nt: TGTGCCAGCAGTCTCCGGACAGGTTCTGGCTACACCTTC; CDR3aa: CASSLRTGSGYTF
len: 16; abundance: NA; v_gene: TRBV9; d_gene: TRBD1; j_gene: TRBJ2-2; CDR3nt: TGTGCCAGCAGCGTCGAAGGGACAGGGCTTACCGGGGAGCTGTTTTTT; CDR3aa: CASSVEGTGLTGELFF
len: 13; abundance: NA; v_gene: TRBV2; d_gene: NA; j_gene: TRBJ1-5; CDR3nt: TGTGCCAGCAGTGAACTGCGGAATCAGCCCCAGCATTTT; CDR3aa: CASSELRNQPQHF
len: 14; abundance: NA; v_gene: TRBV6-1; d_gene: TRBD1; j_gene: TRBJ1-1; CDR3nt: TGTGCCACCCGGGACAGGGCTTTGGGCACTGAAGCTTTCTTT; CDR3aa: CATRDRALGTEAFF
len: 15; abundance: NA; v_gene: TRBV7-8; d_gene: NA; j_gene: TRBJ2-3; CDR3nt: TGTGCCAGCAGCCCCGGGACTCTCCGCACAGATACGCAGTATTTT; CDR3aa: CASSPGTLRTDTQYF
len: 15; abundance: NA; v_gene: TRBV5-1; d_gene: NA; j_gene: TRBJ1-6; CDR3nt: TGCGCCAGCAGCTTGGCCAAGGCAGAAAGGTCACCCCTCCACTTT; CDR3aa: CASSLAKAERSPLHF
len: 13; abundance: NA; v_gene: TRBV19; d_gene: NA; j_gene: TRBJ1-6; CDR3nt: TGTGCCAGTAGTATACAGGGGTATTCACCCCTCCACTTT; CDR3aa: CASSIQGYSPLHF
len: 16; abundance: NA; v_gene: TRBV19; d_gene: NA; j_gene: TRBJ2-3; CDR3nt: TGTGCCAGTAGTATTCGGACAGTACGAGGAACAGATACGCAGTATTTT; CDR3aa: CASSIRTVRGTDTQYF
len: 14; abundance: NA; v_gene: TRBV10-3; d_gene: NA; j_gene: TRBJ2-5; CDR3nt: TGTGCCATCAGGTCATGGGGAGTCCAAGAGACCCAGTACTTC; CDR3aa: CAIRSWGVQETQYF
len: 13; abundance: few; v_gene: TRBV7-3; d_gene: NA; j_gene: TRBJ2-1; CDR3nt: TGTGCCAGCAGCTTAACGTCAAGAAATGAGCAGTTCTTC; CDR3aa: CASSLTSRNEQFF
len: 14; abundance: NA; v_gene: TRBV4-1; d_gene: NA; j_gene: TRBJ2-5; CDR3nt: TGCGCCAGCAGCCAAGAGGGCTCCGTGAAGACCCAGTACTTC; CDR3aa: CASSQEGSVKTQYF
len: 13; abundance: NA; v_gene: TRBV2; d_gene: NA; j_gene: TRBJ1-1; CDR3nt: TGTGCCAGCAGTGATCAGGGAGGGGCTGAAGCTTTCTTT; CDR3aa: CASSDQGGAEAFF
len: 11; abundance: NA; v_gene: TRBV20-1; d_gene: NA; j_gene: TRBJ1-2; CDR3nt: TGCAGTGCTCCGCGACAGTATGGCTACACCTTC; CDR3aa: CSAPRQYGYTF
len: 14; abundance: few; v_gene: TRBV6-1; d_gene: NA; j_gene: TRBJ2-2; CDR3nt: TGTGCCAGCTGGGCAGGGTTGAACACCGGGGAGCTGTTTTTT; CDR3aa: CASWAGLNTGELFF
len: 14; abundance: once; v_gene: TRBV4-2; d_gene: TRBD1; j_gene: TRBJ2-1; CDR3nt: TGTGCCAGCAGCCGGGACAGGGGCTACAATGAGCAGTTCTTC; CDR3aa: CASSRDRGYNEQFF
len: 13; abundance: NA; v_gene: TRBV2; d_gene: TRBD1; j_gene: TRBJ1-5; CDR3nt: TGTGCCGGGGGGACAGTGAGCAATCAGCCCCAGCATTTT; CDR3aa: CAGGTVSNQPQHF
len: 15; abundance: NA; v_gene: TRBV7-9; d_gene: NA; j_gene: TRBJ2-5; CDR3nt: TGTGCCAGCAGCTTAGGGGGATCAACAGGGGAGACCCAGTACTTC; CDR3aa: CASSLGGSTGETQYF
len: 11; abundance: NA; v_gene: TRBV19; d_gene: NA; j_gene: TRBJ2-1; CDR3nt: TGTGCCAGTAGTCTCCGAGATGAGCAGTTCTTC; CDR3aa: CASSLRDEQFF